These 25 T cell receptor beta chains were sequenced from one sample in a study of T cell repertoires in cytomegalovirus infection. No antigen has been assigned to these receptors. TCRdb analysed the reads with MiXCR anew, one entry per CDR3 protein. In the table there are 650,000 to 900,000 distinct CDR3 sequences, 30% to 35% of which are singletons. The input for sequencing was cultured CD8+ T cells from PBMCs, taken from culture after CMV antigen stimulation. The origin of the receptors is a human donor in good health (CMV status not recorded). Some clones in this sample may be carry-over from other donors' samples.

The chain's CDR3 is CASSYPTGTGELFF. CDR3 nucleotide sequence: TGTGCCAGCAGTTACCCGACAGGGACCGGGGAGCTGTTTTTT. The chain joins TRBV6-6 to TRBJ2-2; 7 nucleotides line up with TRBD1. The CDR3 loop spans 14 amino acids. The V segment lost 2 bases and the J segment 5 bases; nucleotides outside the gene matches: 2. The V gene's germline CDR1 is MNHNY and CDR2 SVGAGI (reference sequence).

The table lists this clonotype with a few counts. V gene TRBV7-9 combines with J gene TRBJ2-5, with D possibly being TRBD1 (6 bases). This CDR3 spans 14 amino acids. V was shortened by 7 bases and J by 5 bases, with 17 bases between the two germline ends. Germline V gives CDR1 SEHNR, CDR2 FQNEAQ (reference sequence). The CDR3 DNA reads as TGTGCCAGCACTAGCAGGGGAGCCAGGGAGACCCAGTACTTC. It yields the protein CASTSRGARETQYF.

This clonotype was recorded at least ten times. The chain carries TRBV7-6 and TRBJ1-1; D is perhaps TRBD1 (5 bases). The CDR3 covers 14 residues. Trimming took off 0 bases at V and 4 bases at J, with 9 bases between the two ends. Per the germline V gene, CDR1 is SGHVS and CDR2 is FNYEAQ. CDR3 sequence: CASSLAPGATEAFF. In DNA, the CDR3 is TGTGCCAGCAGCTTAGCGCCCGGGGCCACTGAAGCTTTCTTT.

Only a few counts were recorded for this clonotype. The CDR3 loop reads CASSPLAGLEQFF. The CDR3 nucleotides read TGTGCCAGCAGCCCGCTAGCGGGGTTGGAGCAGTTCTTC. V gene TRBV7-6 combines with J gene TRBJ2-1; 9 nucleotides match TRBD2. J was trimmed by 10 bases and V by 5 bases; bases with no gene match: 6. Germline V lookup: CDR1 SGHVS, CDR2 FNYEAQ. This CDR3 is built from 13 residues.

This clonotype was detected a few times. The rearrangement joins TRBV4-2 to TRBJ2-7; maybe TRBD2 (7 bases). Germline lookup yields CDR1 LGHNA and CDR2 YNFKEQ. The CDR3 runs to 19 residues. V was pared by 8 bases and J by 2 bases, with 31 bases between. The CDR3 is CASAAWSEVVGGPPYEQYV. The CDR3 nucleotides read TGTGCCAGCGCCGCTTGGTCTGAAGTAGTGGGGGGGCCCCCCTACGAGCAGTACGTC.

The chain's CDR3 is CASSHPRVGVTDTQYF. The CDR3 region has the DNA TGTGCCAGCAGCCACCCTCGGGTGGGGGTAACAGATACGCAGTATTTT. This rearrangement joins TRBV7-6 to TRBJ2-3; D could derive from TRBD1 or TRBD2 (5 bases each). This CDR3 is 16 amino acids long. Trimming left V 5 bases short and J 3 bases short, with 18 bases between. Germline CDR1 reads SGHVS; CDR2 reads FNYEAQ.

This chain uses TRBV12-3 or TRBV12-4 with TRBJ2-1, with D tentatively TRBD2 (6 bases). This CDR3 is built from 16 residues. V lost 5 bases and J 0 bases, leaving 14 bases between the germline ends. The CDR3 DNA sequence: TGTGCCAGCAGTCTTTTTTTCGGGAGCTCCTACAATGAGCAGTTCTTC. Translation: CASSLFFGSSYNEQFF.

This clonotype was seen a handful of times. The chain combines TRBV20-1 with TRBJ2-2; TRBD1 might be the D (6 bases). This CDR3 is 14 amino acids long. The V end was cut by 5 bases, the J end by 0 bases, with 10 bases between. From germline, CDR1 is DFQATT and CDR2 SNEGSKA (reference sequence). The chain's CDR3 is CSAPTGSNTGELFF. DNA for the CDR3: TGCAGTGCTCCTACAGGGTCGAACACCGGGGAGCTGTTTTTT.

This clonotype showed up just a few times. The chain is built from TRBV6-5 and TRBJ1-2, with a possible D match to TRBD1 (5 bases). Trimming removed 2 bases at V and 4 bases at J, with 11 bases between. The V gene's germline CDR1 is MNHEY and CDR2 SVGAGI. The CDR3 spans 14 residues. CDR3 region: CASSYKGEGYGYTF. Written as DNA, the CDR3 is TGTGCCAGCAGTTACAAAGGGGAGGGCTATGGCTACACCTTC.

This clonotype was detected a few times. The chain employs TRBV5-4 and TRBJ2-5, with TRBD2 matching 15 bases. The CDR3 runs to 16 residues. V shed 4 bases and J 7 bases; nucleotides not matched to a gene: 8. Germline V gene data show CDR1 as SGHNT and CDR2 as YYREEE (reference sequence). The CDR3 DNA reads as TGTGCCAGCAGCGACTGGACTAGCGGGGGGGTTGGGACCCAGTACTTC. It codes for CASSDWTSGGVGTQYF.

This clonotype has a handful of counts. The chain is built from TRBV27 and TRBJ2-6; tentative D call: TRBD1 (5 bases). The germline gives CDR1 MNHEY, CDR2 SMNVEV (reference sequence). The CDR3 is 14 residues long. V lost 0 bases and J 8 bases, leaving 8 bases between the germline ends. CDR3 bases: TGTGCCAGCAGTTTATCAGGGGTCCCCAACGTCCTGACTTTC. Its protein is CASSLSGVPNVLTF.

This clonotype was seen only a few times. The rearrangement links TRBV6-1 to TRBJ2-7, with 8 bases aligning to TRBD2. CDR3 length: 16 residues. J lost 7 bases, V lost 0 bases, and 11 bases had no gene match. Germline CDR1 MNHNS, CDR2 SASEGT. Here the CDR3 DNA reads TGTGCCAGCAGTGAAGCCGGGAGGGCAGTTCGTGGTGAGCAGTACGTC. Translating gives CASSEAGRAVRGEQYV.

The chain employs TRBV6-5 and TRBJ1-1, with D unresolved. CDR3 length: 14 amino acids. CDR1 is MNHEY, CDR2 SVGAGI, per germline. V was trimmed by 2 bases and J by 1 base, leaving 8 bases between them. The CDR3 coding sequence is TGTGCCAGCAGTTACCTGGCCGGGAACACTGAAGCTTTCTTT. It specifies CASSYLAGNTEAFF.

This clonotype was picked up a small number of times. The chain carries TRBV6-2 or TRBV6-3 and TRBJ2-1, with 7 bases that match TRBD1. From germline, CDR1 is MNHEY and CDR2 SVGEGT. The V gene end was trimmed by 3 bases and the J gene end by 3 bases; junction bases not matched to a gene: 20. CDR3 length equals 20 residues. The CDR3 region is CASSYTIQSGDSSYYNEQFF. DNA for the CDR3: TGTGCCAGCAGTTATACCATACAGTCCGGGGACAGCTCCTACTACAATGAGCAGTTCTTC.

This clonotype was seen more than once but under ten times. The CDR3 nucleotides are TGTGCCAGCAGTGTATGGGGGCAGATGAACACTGAAGCTTTCTTT. Protein sequence: CASSVWGQMNTEAFF. The rearrangement uses TRBV25-1 and TRBJ1-1; tentative D call: TRBD1 (6 bases). Trimming took 4 bases from V and 0 from J, leaving 12 bases between them. CDR1 is MGHDK and CDR2 is SYGVNS in the germline V gene. The CDR3 has 15 amino acids.

V usage is TRBV4-1 and J usage is TRBJ2-5; D may match TRBD1 or TRBD2 (5 bases each). There are 14 residues in the CDR3. V was trimmed by 0 bases and J by 2 bases, leaving 7 bases between them. Germline CDR1 and CDR2: MGHRA and YSYEKL. The CDR3: CASSQDWGQETQYF. The CDR3 DNA reads as TGCGCCAGCAGCCAAGATTGGGGGCAAGAGACCCAGTACTTC.

A note on this clonotype: The junction shows a germline mismatch at one end, possibly a read error. The chain carries TRBV7-7 and TRBJ2-1, with D tentatively TRBD2 (7 bases). Germline V lookup: CDR1 SSHAT, CDR2 FNYEAQ (reference sequence). CDR3 length equals 16 residues. The CDR3, as DNA: TGTGCTAGCAGCTTAAGAGGGGGGGCCTCCTACAATGAGCAGTTCTTC. The encoded protein is CASSLRGGASYNEQFF.

This clonotype was detected ten times or more. The V call is TRBV6-6, the J call TRBJ1-3; possibly TRBD1 for D (5 bases). Per germline, CDR1 MNHNY and CDR2 SVGAGI (reference sequence). V lost 2 bases and J lost 3, with 8 bases in between. The CDR3 is 14 amino acids. DNA for the CDR3: TGTGCCAGCAGTTACAGGGGCTTTGGAAACACCATATATTTT. Amino acid sequence: CASSYRGFGNTIYF.

To note about this clonotype: One end of the junction does not line up with germline, which may come from a read error. The chain is built from TRBV12-3 or TRBV12-4 and TRBJ2-3, with D unresolved. This CDR3 has 11 amino acids. This chain's CDR3 is CTSSFGDTQYF. As DNA, the CDR3 is TGTACCAGCAGTTTTGGGGATACGCAGTATTTT.

This clonotype has just one count. It is likely a read error, because the conserved phenylalanine at the end of the CDR3 is missing. The chain carries TRBV7-8 and TRBJ1-5; D is possibly TRBD1 (5 bases). The CDR3 runs 14 residues. Germline CDR1 SGHVS, CDR2 FQNEAQ. V lost 3 bases and J lost 5, with 11 bases in between. CDR3 DNA sequence: TGTGCCAGCAGCTTCGCGATGGGGGATCAGCCCCAGCATTCT. The encoded protein is CASSFAMGDQPQHS.

This clonotype came up many times. The J gene is TRBJ2-3, the V gene TRBV7-2; 8 bases fit TRBD1. CDR1 and CDR2 (germline): SGHTA, FQGNSA. The CDR3 is 14 residues long. Losses at the gene ends were 6 bases for V and 4 bases for J; bases not matched to a gene: 6. The CDR3 DNA follows: TGTGCCAGCAGTTGGGCAGGGGGCGCAGATACGCAGTATTTT. Translation gives CASSWAGGADTQYF.

The rearrangement joins TRBV7-9 to TRBJ2-5; the D is unclear. The V and J ends lost 8 bases and 1 base respectively, with 8 bases between them. Germline loops: CDR1 SEHNR, CDR2 FQNEAQ (reference sequence). The CDR3 length is 12 residues. CDR3: CASRWAQETQYF. In DNA form, the CDR3 reads TGTGCCAGCCGCTGGGCCCAAGAGACCCAGTACTTC.

The count of this clonotype is one. This rearrangement joins TRBV7-6 to TRBJ2-2, with TRBD1 identical over 11 bases. Trimming cost V 2 bases and J 4 bases; bases outside gene matches: 6. This CDR3 has 17 amino acids. Germline-derived CDR1 and CDR2 are SGHVS and FNYEAQ. The CDR3 DNA reads as TGTGCCAGCAGCTTACCCGGACAGGGGGCAAGCACCGGGGAGCTGTTTTTT. This encodes CASSLPGQGASTGELFF.

A few counts support this clonotype. The V call is TRBV7-3, the J call TRBJ2-3; TRBD1 agrees at 7 bases. After removal of 2 bases from V and 0 bases from J, the junction contained 2 bases not matched to a gene. Germline CDR1 and CDR2: SGHTA and FQGTGA. The CDR3 extends over 15 amino acids. The DNA for the CDR3 is TGTGCCAGCAGCTTACCAGGGGGAAGCACAGATACGCAGTATTTT. Amino acid sequence: CASSLPGGSTDTQYF.

The chain employs TRBV6-2 or TRBV6-3 and TRBJ2-3, with D possibly TRBD1 on 6 matching bases. This CDR3 has 16 amino acids. CDR1 MNHEY and CDR2 SVGEGT come from the germline V gene. V gave up 7 bases and J gave up 2 bases, with 19 bases separating them. In DNA form, the CDR3 reads TGTGCCAGCACCATTACAGGGACCGGGCCCACAGATACGCAGTATTTT. This sequence encodes CASTITGTGPTDTQYF.